This T cell receptor (beta chain) was captured by sequencing in a study of blood T cell repertoires in COVID-19. In the study overall: PBMCs, B-cell-depleted T cells, or T cells provided the cDNA or gDNA that made up the material.

Recruitment covered about 25 US areas and drew participants whose ages spanned roughly 18 to 100 years. In the study's own analysis: By means of reference gene primer amplification, nucleated cell counts were estimated. Some clones are missing from TCRdb's copy, which holds only in-frame ones; the method was immunoSEQ multiplex PCR. Clone size and V and J calls were adopted from that table, with D and trimming inferred from the DNA. The table lists roughly 230,000 clones, about 85% of them singletons. The J segment lost 0 bases and the V segment lost 4 bases, leaving 8 bases of the junction unmatched. In germline, CDR1 is SGHTA, CDR2 FQGNSA. This CDR3 is 16 amino acids long.

V is TRBV7-2 and J is TRBJ1-1, with TRBD1 identical over 7 bases. The source material was PBMCs or T cells enriched from blood (not recorded which). The receptor was derived from a woman in her forties or fifties who had been exposed to COVID-19. The CDR3 loop reads CASSSSRTGMNTEAFF. CDR3 in DNA: TGTGCCAGCAGCTCCTCTCGGACAGGTATGAACACTGAAGCTTTCTTT.